This T cell receptor (beta chain) was identified in a study of T cell responses to AZD1222 COVID-19 vaccine. Study-wide results and limits: Breadth and depth of Spike-specific TCRs rose after two AZD1222 doses. CD4 TCRs linked to vaccination spanned spike, dominating at 160-218 and 743-854.

Sequencing was performed with immunoSEQ multiplex PCR; in TCRdb, only in-frame clones are kept and a portion is missing. The sample has 180,000 or so clones; approximately 95% are singletons. This clone appeared a few times. Its antigen remains unidentified. The sample was peripheral blood, taken on day 0 of AZD1222 vaccination. The receptor was derived from an adult in good health.

CDR3 nucleotide sequence: TGTGCCAGCAGCCAAACCCCGGGACAGGGGGTTAATGAGCAGTTCTTC. Its protein product is CASSQTPGQGVNEQFF. V gene TRBV3-1 (or the pseudogene TRBV3-2) combines with J gene TRBJ2-1; 11 nucleotides agree with TRBD1. V shed 2 bases and J 7 bases; nucleotides not matched to a gene: 7. Germline V gene lookup returns CDR1 LGHDT and CDR2 YNNKEL (reference sequence). The CDR3 is made up of 16 amino acids.